These 29 T cell receptor beta chains were sequenced from one sample in a study of cytomegalovirus exposure and HLA in healthy donors. This PCR relied on a set of 60 Vbeta primers and 13 Jbeta primers. Clones were read by immunoSEQ multiplex PCR, and TCRdb kept only the in-frame ones, dropping some. The table has 150,000 to 200,000 clones, roughly four fifths seen once; the top ten hold 1.5% to 2%. Sequencing input: PBMCs. The source is a man between 50 and 59 years old in good health and CMV-seronegative.

The chain has TRBV5-1 and TRBJ1-2; TRBD1 aligns across 7 bases. J was trimmed by 6 bases and V by 2 bases; bases with no gene match: 7. Germline V lookup: CDR1 SGHRS, CDR2 YFSETQ. The CDR3 spans 14 residues. The CDR3 loop reads CASSLDRASDGYTF. The CDR3 region has the DNA TGCGCCAGCAGCTTAGACAGGGCCTCGGATGGCTACACCTTC.

The rearrangement joins TRBV19 to TRBJ2-3; D gene ambiguous. Germline assignment: CDR1 LNHDA and CDR2 SQIVND (reference sequence). This CDR3 region has 14 residues. The V gene lost 1 base and the J gene lost 1 base, with 6 bases spanning the gap. The CDR3, as DNA: TGTGCCAGTAGTATAGGGGCCCGCACAGATACGCAGTATTTT. Translated, it gives CASSIGARTDTQYF.

This clone was detected only once. V is TRBV7-3 and J is TRBJ2-3; a weak D match, TRBD2 (5 bases). The CDR3 has 14 residues. Germline loops: CDR1 SGHTA, CDR2 FQGTGA. The germline V and J ends were trimmed by 3 bases and 4 bases, with 11 bases remaining between them. The CDR3 spells CASSLIGGPDTQYF. The CDR3 DNA follows: TGTGCCAGCAGCTTGATAGGCGGGCCAGATACGCAGTATTTT.

The chain employs TRBV7-3 and TRBJ2-1, with 9 bases aligning to TRBD1. Trimming at V came to 5 bases and at J to 4 bases, leaving 6 bases not matched to a gene. Germline CDR1 SGHTA, CDR2 FQGTGA. This CDR3 comprises 15 residues. CDR3 loop: CASSTRTGAYNEQFF. In DNA, the CDR3 is TGTGCCAGCAGCACTAGGACAGGGGCATACAATGAGCAGTTCTTC. The full variable domain, in which reference TRBV7-3 and TRBJ2-1 provide the parts outside the CDR3, is GAGVSQTPSNKVTEKGKYVELRCDPISGHTALYWYRQSLGQGPEFLIYFQGTGAADDSGLPNDRFFAVRPEGSVSTLKIQRTERGDSAVYLCASSTRTGAYNEQFFGPGTRLTVL.

The V and J genes are TRBV6-6 and TRBJ1-6; D unclear. The CDR3 has 13 residues. The germline V gene encodes CDR1 MNHNY and CDR2 SVGAGI (reference sequence). V was shortened by 5 bases and J by 9 bases, with 11 bases between the two germline ends. CDR3 DNA: TGTGCCAGCAGTACCGGGAGAGGTTCACCCCTCCACTTT. This codes for CASSTGRGSPLHF.

V usage is TRBV11-2 and J usage is TRBJ2-2, with D perhaps matching TRBD2 (6 bases). The ends were cut back, 8 bases at V and 2 bases at J, with 12 bases in the middle. The CDR3 has 14 residues. Looked up from germline, CDR1 is SGHAT and CDR2 is FQNNGV. CDR3 in amino acids: CASRRDLNTGELFF. DNA of the CDR3: TGTGCCAGCCGGCGGGACCTTAACACCGGGGAGCTGTTTTTT.

The V and J genes are TRBV18 and TRBJ2-5, with a possible D match to TRBD1 (5 bases). CDR3 length equals 16 residues. The germline CDR1 and CDR2 sequences are KGHSH and LQKENI. V shed 0 bases and J shed 5 bases, with 16 bases lying between them. CDR3 amino acids: CASSPPNAQVKETQYF. The CDR3 nucleotides read TGTGCCAGCTCACCACCGAACGCACAGGTCAAGGAGACCCAGTACTTC. Filled out from reference TRBV18 and TRBJ2-5, the complete variable domain reads NAGVMQNPRHLVRRRGQEARLRCSPMKGHSHVYWYRQLPEEGLKFMVYLQKENIIDESGMPKERFSAEFPKEGPSILRIQQVVRGDSAAYFCASSPPNAQVKETQYFGPGTRLLVL.

A few counts support this clone. This chain joins TRBV5-1 and TRBJ1-1, with 7 bases fitting TRBD1. Germline CDR1 is SGHRS and CDR2 is YFSETQ. The CDR3 runs to 17 residues. The J segment lost 4 bases and the V segment lost 0 bases, leaving 12 bases of the junction unmatched. CDR3 nucleotides: TGCGCCAGCAGCTTGGCTAGGACAGGAGTTGCTGGCACTGAAGCTTTCTTT. Encoded protein: CASSLARTGVAGTEAFF.

This clone was detected only once. The rearrangement uses TRBV5-6 and TRBJ2-3; 10 bases line up with TRBD2. CDR3 length: 16 amino acids. The germline gives CDR1 SGHDT, CDR2 YYEEEE. Trimming took 0 bases from V and 6 from J; bases not matched to a gene: 7. DNA for the CDR3: TGTGCCAGCAGCTTGGAGGTTAGCGGGAGGCCCGATACGCAGTATTTT. It encodes CASSLEVSGRPDTQYF. The full variable domain, completed using reference TRBV5-6 and TRBJ2-3, is DAGVTQSPTHLIKTRGQQVTLRCSPKSGHDTVSWYQQALGQGPQFIFQYYEEEERQRGNFPDRFSGHQFPNYSSELNVNALLLGDSALYLCASSLEVSGRPDTQYFGPGTRLTVL.

The V call is TRBV13, the J call TRBJ1-1; maybe TRBD1 (5 bases). Between the trimmed V and J ends, which lost 4 bases and 6 bases, there was a span of 18 bases. In germline, CDR1 is PRHDT, CDR2 FYEKMQ (reference sequence). The CDR3 loop spans 15 amino acids. This chain's CDR3 is CASSSRTRTRSEAFF. For the CDR3, the DNA is TGTGCCAGCAGCTCCCGGACACGGACAAGGTCTGAAGCTTTCTTT.

This chain connects TRBV19 to TRBJ1-3, with D uncertain. The germline V and J ends were trimmed by 6 bases and 0 bases, with 9 bases remaining between them. This CDR3 spans 14 amino acids. Germline CDR1 is LNHDA and CDR2 is SQIVND (reference sequence). CDR3 loop: CASSRVSSGNTIYF. The CDR3 DNA is TGTGCCAGTAGCCGAGTTTCCTCTGGAAACACCATATATTTT.

This sequence joins TRBV29-1 and TRBJ1-5; the match to TRBD1 covers 10 bases. Germline V gene sequence: CDR1 SQVTM, CDR2 ANQGSEA. The CDR3 has 14 amino acids. V was clipped by 6 bases and J by 10 bases; unmatched bases: 12. Written as DNA, the CDR3 is TGCAGCGTGGCAGGGACAGGGGAAGTTGAACCCCAGCATTTT. Translating it yields CSVAGTGEVEPQHF. The full variable domain, in which reference TRBV29-1 and TRBJ1-5 provide the parts outside the CDR3, is SAVISQKPSRDICQRGTSLTIQCQVDSQVTMMFWYRQQPGQSLTLIATANQGSEATYESGFVIDKFPISRPNLTFSTLTVSNMSPEDSSIYLCSVAGTGEVEPQHFGDGTRLSIL.

V gene TRBV11-2 combines with J gene TRBJ1-5; a possible D gene is TRBD1 (5 bases). Germline loops: CDR1 SGHAT, CDR2 FQNNGV. The CDR3 sequence is 14 residues long. Trimming removed 5 bases at V and 7 bases at J, with 15 bases between. The CDR3 DNA reads as TGTGCCAGCAGCGCCTCGGGGGGGAGACAGCCCCAGCATTTT. It is translated as CASSASGGRQPQHF.

V is TRBV19 and J is TRBJ2-3; D perhaps matches TRBD2 (5 bases). The V end lost 3 bases, the J end lost 3 bases, and 16 bases lay between the germline ends. Germline V gene sequence: CDR1 LNHDA, CDR2 SQIVND (reference sequence). This CDR3 has 16 amino acids. In DNA form, the CDR3 reads TGTGCCAGTAGTATCCCGCCGGGAATGGGGACAGATACGCAGTATTTT. Protein product: CASSIPPGMGTDTQYF.

The chain links TRBV15 to TRBJ2-7; 10 bases fit TRBD2. Germline CDR1 LNHNV, CDR2 YYDKDF (reference sequence). V lost 0 bases, J lost 1 base, and 6 bases stayed unmatched. The CDR3 runs 17 residues. The CDR3 DNA follows: TGTGCCACCAGCAGAGATATGGGACTAGCGCTTTCCTACGAGCAGTACTTC. Protein: CATSRDMGLALSYEQYF.

The gene calls are TRBV29-1 and TRBJ2-1; TRBD2 aligns across 13 bases. Trimming took 2 bases from V and 8 from J; bases not matched to a gene: 9. This CDR3 spans 16 amino acids. Looked up from germline, CDR1 is SQVTM and CDR2 is ANQGSEA. The CDR3 protein is CSVEIRTSGSYDEQFF. The CDR3 DNA reads TGCAGCGTTGAAATCCGGACTAGCGGGAGTTACGATGAGCAGTTCTTC.

This clone was picked up a small number of times. The V call is TRBV13, the J call TRBJ2-7; perhaps TRBD2 as D (6 bases). Looked up from germline, CDR1 is PRHDT and CDR2 is FYEKMQ (reference sequence). This CDR3 comprises 12 residues. The V gene lost 8 bases and the J gene lost 4 bases, with 12 bases spanning the gap. DNA of the CDR3: TGTGCCAGCGGCCGGGGGAGGTACGAGCAGTACTTC. Translating it yields CASGRGRYEQYF.

The V call is TRBV19, the J call TRBJ1-3, with 7 nucleotides matching TRBD1. This CDR3 comprises 15 residues. The V gene's germline CDR1 is LNHDA and CDR2 SQIVND (reference sequence). J lost 0 bases, V lost 6 bases, and 5 bases had no gene match. For the CDR3, the DNA is TGTGCCAGTAGCCCGACAGGGTCCTCTGGAAACACCATATATTTT. Translation: CASSPTGSSGNTIYF.

Only one count was recorded for this clone. The rearrangement joins TRBV4-2 to TRBJ1-4, with D possibly being TRBD1 (6 bases). V was trimmed by 0 bases and J by 3 bases, leaving 17 bases between them. The germline V gene has CDR1 LGHNA and CDR2 YNFKEQ. The CDR3 consists of 18 residues. CDR3 DNA sequence: TGTGCCAGCAGCCAAGATATCCCCGTCAGGGGCTCTAATGAAAAACTGTTTTTT. This codes for CASSQDIPVRGSNEKLFF.

The chain uses TRBV14 and TRBJ1-2, with D tentatively TRBD1 (6 bases). V shed 3 bases and J shed 2 bases, with 13 bases lying between them. Germline CDR1 and CDR2: SGHDN and FVKESK. The CDR3 consists of 15 residues. The CDR3 here is CASSHSGQGNYGYTF. The CDR3 nucleotides read TGTGCCAGCAGCCACTCAGGGCAGGGGAACTATGGCTACACCTTC.

This clone occurred a few times. The rearrangement joins TRBV5-5 to TRBJ1-5, with 8 bases that match TRBD1. The CDR3 is 16 residues long. The germline V gene has CDR1 SGHKS and CDR2 YYEKEE (reference sequence). With V trimmed by 3 bases and J by 2 bases, 7 bases remained unmatched. CDR3 nucleotide sequence: TGTGCCAGCAGCTGGGCAGGGGGCCTTGGCAATCAGCCCCAGCATTTT. It specifies CASSWAGGLGNQPQHF. The full variable domain, its missing parts supplied by reference TRBV5-5 and TRBJ1-5, is DAGVTQSPTHLIKTRGQQVTLRCSPISGHKSVSWYQQVLGQGPQFIFQYYEKEERGRGNFPDRFSARQFPNYSSELNVNALLLGDSALYLCASSWAGGLGNQPQHFGDGTRLSIL.

The chain couples TRBV2 to TRBJ1-2; TRBD1 aligns across 10 bases. CDR3 length equals 13 residues. Germline CDR1 and CDR2: SNHLY and FYNNEI. The J segment lost 7 bases and the V segment lost 6 bases, leaving 5 bases of the junction unmatched. CDR3 sequence (DNA): TGTGCCAGCAGCGTTCGACAGGGGGCTGGCTACACCTTC. This codes for CASSVRQGAGYTF.

The chain has TRBV7-9 and TRBJ2-1, with D possibly matching TRBD1 (5 bases). Germline CDR1 and CDR2: SEHNR and FQNEAQ (reference sequence). The V end was cut by 5 bases, the J end by 7 bases, with 12 bases between. CDR3 length: 13 amino acids. CDR3 nucleotides: TGTGCCAGCAGCCTGACAGAGATGAATGAGCAGTTCTTC. Protein product: CASSLTEMNEQFF.

The table lists this clone with a few counts. The chain combines TRBV6-5 with TRBJ1-2; 7 bases line up with TRBD1. The CDR3 is 13 residues long. Losses at the gene ends were 7 bases for V and 6 bases for J; bases not matched to a gene: 8. CDR1 is MNHEY and CDR2 is SVGAGI in the germline V gene. In nucleotides, the CDR3 is TGTGCCAGCATTTCCGACAGGGCCCATGGCTACACCTTC. Translated: CASISDRAHGYTF.

The V gene is TRBV19, the J gene TRBJ1-5; D uncertain. Trimming stripped 1 base from V and 2 bases from J, with 9 bases between. The germline V gene encodes CDR1 LNHDA and CDR2 SQIVND (reference sequence). The CDR3 consists of 15 residues. CDR3 amino acids: CASSIVELGNQPQHF. CDR3 in DNA: TGTGCCAGTAGTATAGTTGAGCTAGGCAATCAGCCCCAGCATTTT.

The V and J genes are TRBV7-3 and TRBJ2-1, with 8 bases aligning to TRBD2. CDR1 is SGHTA, CDR2 FQGTGA, per germline. The ends lost 9 bases at V and 3 bases at J; junction bases unmatched: 4. There are 13 residues in the CDR3. This CDR3 reads CASREGVYNEQFF. DNA for the CDR3: TGTGCCAGTCGGGAGGGGGTCTACAATGAGCAGTTCTTC.

This rearrangement joins TRBV7-2 to TRBJ1-5; 9 bases match TRBD1. Per germline, CDR1 SGHTA and CDR2 FQGNSA. Trimming took 4 bases from V and 10 from J; bases not matched to a gene: 11. The CDR3 is 15 residues long. Here the CDR3 DNA reads TGTGCCAGCAGCTCTCCGGGACAGGGCTCGTTCCCCCAGCATTTT. It is translated as CASSSPGQGSFPQHF.

This chain uses TRBV5-6 with TRBJ1-2; TRBD1 aligns across 8 bases. V lost 0 bases and J lost 4; bases outside the gene matches: 5. Germline V lookup: CDR1 SGHDT, CDR2 YYEEEE. This CDR3 spans 15 amino acids. The CDR3, as DNA: TGTGCCAGCAGCTTGGCGGCAGGGGGCCCCTATGGCTACACCTTC. This codes for CASSLAAGGPYGYTF.

The J gene is TRBJ1-5, the V gene TRBV5-6, with D unresolved. CDR1 and CDR2 from the germline V gene are SGHDT and YYEEEE. This CDR3 spans 15 amino acids. Trimming stripped 1 base from V and 3 bases from J, with 11 bases between. The CDR3 here is CASSLQVKLNQPQHF. DNA for the CDR3: TGTGCCAGCAGCTTGCAAGTGAAACTCAATCAGCCCCAGCATTTT.